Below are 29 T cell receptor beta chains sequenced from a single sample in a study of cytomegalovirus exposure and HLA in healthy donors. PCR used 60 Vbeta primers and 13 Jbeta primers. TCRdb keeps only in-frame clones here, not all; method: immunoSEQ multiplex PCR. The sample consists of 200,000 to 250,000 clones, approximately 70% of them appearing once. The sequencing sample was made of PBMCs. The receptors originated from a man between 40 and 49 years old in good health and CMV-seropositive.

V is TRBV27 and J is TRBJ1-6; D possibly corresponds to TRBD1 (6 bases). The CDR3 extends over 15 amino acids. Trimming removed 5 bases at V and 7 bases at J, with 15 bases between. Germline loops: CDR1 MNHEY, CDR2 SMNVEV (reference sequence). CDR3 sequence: CASSPTTGNNSPLHF. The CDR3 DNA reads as TGTGCCAGCAGTCCGACGACAGGAAACAATTCACCCCTCCACTTT.

The CDR3 reads CASTRGRINNSPLHF. The CDR3 coding sequence is TGTGCCAGCACCCGAGGTCGTATAAATAATTCACCCCTCCACTTT. This rearrangement joins TRBV11-2 to TRBJ1-6, with no clear D. The V end lost 7 bases, the J end lost 5 bases, and 15 bases lay between the germline ends. The CDR3 has 15 residues. Germline lookup yields CDR1 SGHAT and CDR2 FQNNGV.

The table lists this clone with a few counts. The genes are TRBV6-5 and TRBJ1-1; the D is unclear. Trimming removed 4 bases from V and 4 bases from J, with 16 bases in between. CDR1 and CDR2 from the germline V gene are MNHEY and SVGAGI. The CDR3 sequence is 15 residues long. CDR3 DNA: TGTGCCAGCAGTTCCGCCGTAAAACGAGGCACTGAAGCTTTCTTT. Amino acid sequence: CASSSAVKRGTEAFF.

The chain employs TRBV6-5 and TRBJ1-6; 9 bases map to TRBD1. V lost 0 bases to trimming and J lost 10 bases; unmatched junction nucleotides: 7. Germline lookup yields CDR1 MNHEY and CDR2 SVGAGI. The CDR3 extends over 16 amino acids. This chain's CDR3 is CASSYSRTGEGSPLHF. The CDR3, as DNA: TGTGCCAGCAGTTACTCTAGGACAGGGGAGGGATCACCCCTCCACTTT.

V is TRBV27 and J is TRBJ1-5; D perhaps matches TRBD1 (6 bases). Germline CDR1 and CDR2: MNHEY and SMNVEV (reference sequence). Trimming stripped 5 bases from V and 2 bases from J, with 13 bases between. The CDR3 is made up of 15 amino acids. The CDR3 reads CASSKKTGGNQPQHF. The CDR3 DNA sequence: TGTGCCAGCAGTAAAAAGACAGGCGGCAATCAGCCCCAGCATTTT.

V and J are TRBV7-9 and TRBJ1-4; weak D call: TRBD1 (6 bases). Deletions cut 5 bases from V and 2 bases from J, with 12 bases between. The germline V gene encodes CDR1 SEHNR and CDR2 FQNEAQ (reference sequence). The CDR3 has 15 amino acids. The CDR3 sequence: CASSTGYDTNEKLFF. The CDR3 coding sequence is TGTGCCAGCAGCACAGGGTATGACACTAATGAAAAACTGTTTTTT.

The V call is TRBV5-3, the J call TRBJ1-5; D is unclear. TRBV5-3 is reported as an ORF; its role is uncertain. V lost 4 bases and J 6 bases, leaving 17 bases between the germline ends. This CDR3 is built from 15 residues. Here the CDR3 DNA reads TGTGCCAGAAGCCCCCCCCCGAGGAGGTTTCAGCCCCAGCATTTT. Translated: CARSPPPRRFQPQHF.

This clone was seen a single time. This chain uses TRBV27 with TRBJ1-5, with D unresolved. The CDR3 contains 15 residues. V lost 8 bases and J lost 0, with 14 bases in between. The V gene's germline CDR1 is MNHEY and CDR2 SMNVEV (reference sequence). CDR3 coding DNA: TGTGCCAGCCGAAAGACGGGAAATAGCAATCAGCCCCAGCATTTT. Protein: CASRKTGNSNQPQHF.

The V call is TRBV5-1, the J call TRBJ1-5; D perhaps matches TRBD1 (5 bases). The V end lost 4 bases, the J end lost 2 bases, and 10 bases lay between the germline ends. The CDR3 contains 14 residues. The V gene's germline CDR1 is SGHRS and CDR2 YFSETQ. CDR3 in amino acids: CASSRDSGNQPQHF. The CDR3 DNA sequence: TGCGCCAGCAGCCGCGACAGTGGCAATCAGCCCCAGCATTTT. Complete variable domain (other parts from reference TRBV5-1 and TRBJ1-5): KAGVTQTPRYLIKTRGQQVTLSCSPISGHRSVSWYQQTPGQGLQFLFEYFSETQRNKGNFPGRFSGRQFSNSRSEMNVSTLELGDSALYLCASSRDSGNQPQHFGDGTRLSIL.

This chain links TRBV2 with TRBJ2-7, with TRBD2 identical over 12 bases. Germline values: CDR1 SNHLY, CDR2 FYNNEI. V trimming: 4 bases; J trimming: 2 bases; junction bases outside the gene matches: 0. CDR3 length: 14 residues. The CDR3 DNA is TGTGCCAGCAGTGGACTAGCGGGGGCCTACGAGCAGTACTTC. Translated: CASSGLAGAYEQYF.

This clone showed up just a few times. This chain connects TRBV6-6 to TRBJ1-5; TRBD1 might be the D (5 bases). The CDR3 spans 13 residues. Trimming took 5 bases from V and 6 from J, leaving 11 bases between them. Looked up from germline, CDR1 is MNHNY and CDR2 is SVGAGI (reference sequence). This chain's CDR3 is CASSAQGSQPQHF. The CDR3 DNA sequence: TGTGCCAGCAGTGCGCAGGGAAGTCAGCCCCAGCATTTT.

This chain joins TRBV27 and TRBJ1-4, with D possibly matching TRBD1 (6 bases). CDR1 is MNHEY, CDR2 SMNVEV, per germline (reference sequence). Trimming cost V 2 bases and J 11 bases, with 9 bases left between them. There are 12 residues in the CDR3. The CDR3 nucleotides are TGTGCCAGCAGTTTACGGACAGACAAACTGTTTTTT. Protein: CASSLRTDKLFF.

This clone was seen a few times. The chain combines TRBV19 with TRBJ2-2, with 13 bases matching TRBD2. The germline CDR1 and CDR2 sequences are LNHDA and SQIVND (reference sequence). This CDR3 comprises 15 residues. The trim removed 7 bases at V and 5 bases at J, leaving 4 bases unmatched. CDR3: CASTLAGGLTGELFF. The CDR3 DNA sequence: TGTGCCAGTACACTAGCGGGAGGGCTTACCGGGGAGCTGTTTTTT.

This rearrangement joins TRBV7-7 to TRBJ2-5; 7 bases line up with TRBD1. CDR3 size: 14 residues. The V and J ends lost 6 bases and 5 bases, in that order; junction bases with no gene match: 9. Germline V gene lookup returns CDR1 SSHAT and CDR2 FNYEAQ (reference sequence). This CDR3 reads CASRGEGAMETQYF. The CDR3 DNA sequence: TGTGCCAGCAGGGGAGAGGGGGCAATGGAGACCCAGTACTTC.

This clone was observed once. Here the CDR3 DNA reads TGCGCCAGCAGCTCGGCGGGGAACACTGAAGCTTTCTTT. It is translated as CASSSAGNTEAFF. V and J are TRBV5-1 and TRBJ1-1; unclear D gene. Trimming cost V 3 bases and J 1 base, with 7 bases left between them. Germline V lookup: CDR1 SGHRS, CDR2 YFSETQ. The CDR3 is 13 residues long.

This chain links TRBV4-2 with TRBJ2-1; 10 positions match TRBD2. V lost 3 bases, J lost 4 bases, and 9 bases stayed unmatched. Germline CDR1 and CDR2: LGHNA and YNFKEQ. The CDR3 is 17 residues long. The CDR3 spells CASSHDGLAALYNEQFF. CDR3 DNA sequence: TGTGCCAGCAGCCATGACGGACTAGCGGCGTTATACAATGAGCAGTTCTTC.

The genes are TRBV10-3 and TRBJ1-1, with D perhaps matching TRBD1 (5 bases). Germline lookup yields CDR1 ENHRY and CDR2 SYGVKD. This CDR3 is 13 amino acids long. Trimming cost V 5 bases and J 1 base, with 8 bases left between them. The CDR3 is CAISQTANTEAFF. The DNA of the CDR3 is TGTGCCATCAGTCAGACAGCGAACACTGAAGCTTTCTTT.

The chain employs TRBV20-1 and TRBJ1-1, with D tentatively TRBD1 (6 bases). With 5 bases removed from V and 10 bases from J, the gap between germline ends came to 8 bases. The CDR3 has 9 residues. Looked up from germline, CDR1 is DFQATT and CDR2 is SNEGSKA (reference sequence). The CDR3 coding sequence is TGCAGTGCTCCCAGGGGAGCTTTCTTT. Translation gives CSAPRGAFF.

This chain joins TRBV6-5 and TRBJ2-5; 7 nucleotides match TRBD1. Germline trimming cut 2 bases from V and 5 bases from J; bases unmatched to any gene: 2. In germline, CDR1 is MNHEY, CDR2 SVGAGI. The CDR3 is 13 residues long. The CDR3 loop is CASSYGQEETQYF. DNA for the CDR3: TGTGCCAGCAGTTACGGACAGGAGGAGACCCAGTACTTC.

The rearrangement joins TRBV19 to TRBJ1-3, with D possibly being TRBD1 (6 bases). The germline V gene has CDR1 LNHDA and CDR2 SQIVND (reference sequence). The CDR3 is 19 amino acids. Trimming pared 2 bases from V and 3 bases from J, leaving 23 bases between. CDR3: CASSIRGGTIRGNGNTIYF. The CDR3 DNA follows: TGTGCCAGTAGTATACGGGGGGGCACGATACGAGGGAATGGAAACACCATATATTTT.

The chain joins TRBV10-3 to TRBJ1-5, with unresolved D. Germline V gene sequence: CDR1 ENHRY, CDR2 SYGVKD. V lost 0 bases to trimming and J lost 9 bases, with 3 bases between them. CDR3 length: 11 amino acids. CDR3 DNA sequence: TGTGCCATCAGTGAGTCCGGGCCCCAGCATTTT. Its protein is CAISESGPQHF.

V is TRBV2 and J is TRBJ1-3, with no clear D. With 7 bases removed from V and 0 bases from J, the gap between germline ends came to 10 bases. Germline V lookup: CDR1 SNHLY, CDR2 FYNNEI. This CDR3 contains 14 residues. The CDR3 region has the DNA TGTGCCAGCACCGAGGATCGCTCTGGAAACACCATATATTTT. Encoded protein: CASTEDRSGNTIYF.

The CDR3 sequence: CASSSRDRRNYGYTF. The CDR3 nucleotides are TGTGCCAGCAGCTCTCGGGACAGGCGAAACTATGGCTACACCTTC. V usage is TRBV11-2 and J usage is TRBJ1-2; 8 positions match TRBD1. From germline, CDR1 is SGHAT and CDR2 FQNNGV. V dropped 4 bases and J dropped 2; count of bases not matched to a gene: 6. The CDR3 has 15 residues. The full variable domain, its missing parts supplied by reference TRBV11-2 and TRBJ1-2, is EAGVAQSPRYKIIEKRQSVAFWCNPISGHATLYWYQQILGQGPKLLIQFQNNGVVDDSQLPKDRFSAERLKGVDSTLKIQPAKLEDSAVYLCASSSRDRRNYGYTFGSGTRLTVV.

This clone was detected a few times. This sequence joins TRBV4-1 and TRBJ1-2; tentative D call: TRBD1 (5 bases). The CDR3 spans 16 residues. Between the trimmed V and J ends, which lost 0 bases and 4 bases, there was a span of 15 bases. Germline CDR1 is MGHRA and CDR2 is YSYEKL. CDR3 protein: CASSQDRGVSVYGYTF. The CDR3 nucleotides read TGCGCCAGCAGCCAAGATCGGGGGGTTTCAGTCTATGGCTACACCTTC.

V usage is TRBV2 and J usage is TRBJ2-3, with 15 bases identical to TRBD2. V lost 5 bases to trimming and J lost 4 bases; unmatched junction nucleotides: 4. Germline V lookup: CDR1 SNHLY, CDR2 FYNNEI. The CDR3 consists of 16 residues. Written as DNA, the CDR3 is TGTGCCAGCAGTTCCCGGACTAGCGGGGGGGCAGATACGCAGTATTTT. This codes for CASSSRTSGGADTQYF.

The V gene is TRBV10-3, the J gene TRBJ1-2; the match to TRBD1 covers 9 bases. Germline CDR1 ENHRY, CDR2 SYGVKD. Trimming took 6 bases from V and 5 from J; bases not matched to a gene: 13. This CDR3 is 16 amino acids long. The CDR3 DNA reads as TGTGCCATCAGCTCCAGCCCGGGACAGGGACCTTATGGCTACACCTTC. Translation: CAISSSPGQGPYGYTF.

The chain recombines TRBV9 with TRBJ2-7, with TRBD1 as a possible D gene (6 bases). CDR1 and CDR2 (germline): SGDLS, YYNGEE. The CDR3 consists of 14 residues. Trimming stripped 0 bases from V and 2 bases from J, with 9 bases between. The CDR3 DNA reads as TGTGCCAGCAGCGTAGAGGACAGTCCCTACGAGCAGTACTTC. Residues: CASSVEDSPYEQYF.

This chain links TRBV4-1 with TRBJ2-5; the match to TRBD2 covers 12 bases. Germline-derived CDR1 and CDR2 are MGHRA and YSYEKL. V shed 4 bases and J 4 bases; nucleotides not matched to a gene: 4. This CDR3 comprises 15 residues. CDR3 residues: CASSPTTSGGETQYF. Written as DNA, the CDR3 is TGCGCCAGCAGCCCAACGACTAGCGGGGGAGAGACCCAGTACTTC.

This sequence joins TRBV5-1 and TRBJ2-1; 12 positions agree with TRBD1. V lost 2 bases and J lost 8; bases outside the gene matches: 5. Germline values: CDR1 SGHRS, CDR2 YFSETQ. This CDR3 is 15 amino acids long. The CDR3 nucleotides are TGCGCCAGCAGCTTCCGGGACAGGGGGCTGGATGAGCAGTTCTTC. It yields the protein CASSFRDRGLDEQFF.